What follows are 26 T cell receptor beta chains derived from one specimen sequenced in a study of CD8+CD57+ T cells in acquired aplastic anemia. The template for TCR beta VDJ and CDR3 sequence profiling was genomic DNA. Each CDR3 protein gets one entry after TCRdb re-called the reads with MiXCR. The sample consists of about 180,000 distinct CDR3 sequences, about half of them appearing once. CD8+CD57+ cell expansion, shown by flow cytometry, had occurred in the patients selected for sequencing. The sequencing sample was made of sorted CD4+, CD8+, or CD8+CD57+ T cells (not recorded which) from PBMCs. These receptor sequences come from a human donor with aplastic anemia.

Points on this clonotype: This may be a read error, as it is one base from a much larger clone. The chain carries TRBV5-1 and TRBJ1-1; D unresolved. The CDR3 runs to 15 residues. CDR1 and CDR2 from the germline V gene are SGHRS and YFSETQ. The CDR3 bases are TGCGCCAGCAGCTTGTTCCGAGGCGGGAACACTGAAGGTTTCTTT. Amino acid sequence: CASSLFRGGNTEGFF. The complete variable domain, with remaining parts taken from reference TRBV5-1 and TRBJ1-1, reads KAGVTQTPRYLIKTRGQQVTLSCSPISGHRSVSWYQQTPGQGLQFLFEYFSETQRNKGNFPGRFSGRQFSNSRSEMNVSTLELGDSALYLCASSLFRGGNTEGFFGQGTRLTVV.

This clonotype was detected many times. This sequence joins TRBV20-1 and TRBJ2-3; 8 positions match TRBD2. Trimming at V came to 3 bases and at J to 5 bases, leaving 10 bases not matched to a gene. The CDR3 covers 15 residues. Per the germline V gene, CDR1 is DFQATT and CDR2 is SNEGSKA (reference sequence). In DNA, the CDR3 is TGCAGTGCTAGGGGGGGACTAGAAATAGTAGATACGCAGTATTTT. Its protein product is CSARGGLEIVDTQYF.

The J gene is TRBJ2-7, the V gene TRBV24-1, with a possible D match to TRBD1 (5 bases). This CDR3 region has 16 residues. Germline CDR1 KGHDR, CDR2 SFDVKD. V was shortened by 2 bases and J by 3 bases, with 16 bases between the two germline ends. CDR3 residues: CATSDSSLRGFYEQYF. The CDR3, as DNA: TGTGCCACCAGTGATTCGTCCCTTAGGGGATTCTACGAGCAGTACTTC.

The J gene is TRBJ2-1, the V gene TRBV20-1, with TRBD2 matching 7 bases. The CDR3 totals 12 residues. Germline loops: CDR1 DFQATT, CDR2 SNEGSKA (reference sequence). V lost 7 bases and J lost 9; bases outside the gene matches: 9. For the CDR3, the DNA is TGCAGTGGGGAGGGCTCCGCCGGTGAGCAGTTCTTC. Protein sequence: CSGEGSAGEQFF.

This clonotype has just a few counts. This chain connects TRBV14 to TRBJ2-1; 8 nucleotides match TRBD2. CDR1 is SGHDN, CDR2 FVKESK, per germline. V was clipped by 6 bases and J by 9 bases; unmatched bases: 10. The CDR3 is 14 amino acids. The CDR3 loop reads CASSPGLGRGEQFF. DNA of the CDR3: TGTGCCAGCAGTCCGGGACTAGGAAGGGGTGAGCAGTTCTTC.

This chain uses TRBV19 with TRBJ2-5; 11 nucleotides match TRBD2. The CDR3 totals 18 residues. J lost 0 bases, V lost 6 bases, and 12 bases had no gene match. Germline-derived CDR1 and CDR2 are LNHDA and SQIVND (reference sequence). This CDR3 reads CASSDTIRLAGYQETQYF. The CDR3, as DNA: TGTGCCAGTAGCGATACGATCAGACTAGCGGGGTACCAAGAGACCCAGTACTTC.

CDR3 loop: CAITPGTSGDTQYF. The CDR3 nucleotides are TGTGCCATCACCCCCGGGACTAGCGGAGATACGCAGTATTTT. The chain uses TRBV10-3 and TRBJ2-3; 11 bases are shared with TRBD2. Germline V lookup: CDR1 ENHRY, CDR2 SYGVKD. V shed 7 bases, J shed 5 bases, and the junction held 5 bases outside the gene matches. CDR3 size: 14 residues.

This rearrangement joins TRBV10-3 to TRBJ2-5; possibly TRBD1 for D (5 bases). The ends were cut back, 5 bases at V and 5 bases at J, with 18 bases in the middle. This CDR3 comprises 15 residues. CDR1 and CDR2 from the germline V gene are ENHRY and SYGVKD. The CDR3 DNA is TGTGCCATCAGTAAGGACACGGCGGCCCCGGAGACCCAGTACTTC. This sequence encodes CAISKDTAAPETQYF.

This clonotype was counted ten times or more. J is TRBJ1-1 and V is TRBV24-1; no firm D call. In germline, CDR1 is KGHDR, CDR2 SFDVKD. CDR3 length: 15 amino acids. Trimming took off 4 bases at V and 5 bases at J, with 16 bases between the two ends. The chain's CDR3 is CATSDSRAADTEAFF. Here the CDR3 DNA reads TGTGCCACCAGTGACTCTAGGGCAGCTGATACTGAAGCTTTCTTT.

This clonotype was picked up many times. The chain is built from TRBV5-1 and TRBJ2-3; D perhaps matches TRBD1 (5 bases). The germline CDR1 and CDR2 sequences are SGHRS and YFSETQ. The V end was cut by 0 bases, the J end by 4 bases, with 6 bases between. The CDR3 consists of 13 residues. DNA for the CDR3: TGCGCCAGCAGCTTGGGGGGCGCAGATACGCAGTATTTT. It specifies CASSLGGADTQYF.

In its sample, this clonotype was seen many times. V usage is TRBV19 and J usage is TRBJ2-5; D remains unclear. This CDR3 comprises 13 residues. Germline assignment: CDR1 LNHDA and CDR2 SQIVND (reference sequence). With 4 bases removed from V and 2 bases from J, the gap between germline ends came to 8 bases. The DNA for the CDR3 is TGTGCCAGTAGTAAGAGACGGCAAGAGACCCAGTACTTC. It translates to CASSKRRQETQYF.

Turning to this clonotype: The junction differs from germline at one of its ends, possibly a read error. CDR3 sequence (DNA): TGCGCTAGCAGCTTGGCACAGGGGGCGGACGAGCAGTACTTC. Protein: CASSLAQGADEQYF. The chain has TRBV5-1 and TRBJ2-7, with TRBD1 identical over 9 bases. CDR3 length: 14 amino acids. Germline assignment: CDR1 SGHRS and CDR2 YFSETQ.

The rearrangement joins TRBV11-1 to TRBJ1-6; TRBD1 matches 11 bases. Germline V lookup: CDR1 SGHAT, CDR2 FQDESV (reference sequence). The CDR3 spans 16 residues. Trimming cost V 4 bases and J 10 bases; bases outside gene matches: 9. For the CDR3, the DNA is TGTGCCAGCAGCTCATACCCGGGACAGGGGGAATCACCCCTCCACTTT. Translated: CASSSYPGQGESPLHF.

This clonotype was observed a handful of times. This chain uses TRBV4-1 with TRBJ2-1; D may be TRBD2 (7 bases). CDR1 and CDR2 (germline): MGHRA, YSYEKL. This CDR3 has 16 residues. Between the trimmed V and J ends, which lost 5 bases and 8 bases, there was a span of 22 bases. The CDR3 bases are TGCGCCAGCAGCTCACGAGAGGGGGGGAGTGCATATGAGCAGTTCTTC. This gives the protein CASSSREGGSAYEQFF.

This clonotype was picked up many times. V usage is TRBV7-6 and J usage is TRBJ2-7; 7 bases line up with TRBD1. The CDR3 is 16 residues long. Per germline, CDR1 SGHVS and CDR2 FNYEAQ. Trimming cost V 2 bases and J 0 bases; bases outside gene matches: 7. The CDR3 nucleotides are TGTGCCAGCAGCTTATACGGGACAGTAAACTCCTACGAGCAGTACTTC. As protein: CASSLYGTVNSYEQYF. The full variable domain, its missing parts supplied by reference TRBV7-6 and TRBJ2-7, is GAGVSQSPRYKVTKRGQDVALRCDPISGHVSLYWYRQALGQGPEFLTYFNYEAQQDKSGLPNDRFSAERPEGSISTLTIQRTEQRDSAMYRCASSLYGTVNSYEQYFGPGTRLTVT.

This chain joins TRBV2 and TRBJ2-5, with TRBD2 identical over 9 bases. V trimming: 9 bases; J trimming: 5 bases; junction bases outside the gene matches: 7. The CDR3 loop spans 13 amino acids. Germline V gives CDR1 SNHLY, CDR2 FYNNEI. In DNA form, the CDR3 reads TGTGCCAGAGGGGGGACTAGCATTGAGACCCAGTACTTC. Amino acid sequence: CARGGTSIETQYF.

This chain joins TRBV10-3 and TRBJ2-7; 7 bases are a match to TRBD1. Per the germline V gene, CDR1 is ENHRY and CDR2 is SYGVKD. The length of the CDR3 is 14 residues. The V segment lost 5 bases and the J segment 0 bases; nucleotides outside the gene matches: 4. CDR3 amino acids: CAISPGQTSYEQYF. As DNA, the CDR3 is TGTGCCATCAGTCCGGGACAGACCTCCTACGAGCAGTACTTC.

This clonotype was counted between two and nine times. The chain uses TRBV6-2 or TRBV6-3 and TRBJ1-2; tentative D call: TRBD1 (5 bases). Germline V gives CDR1 MNHEY, CDR2 SVGEGT. Trimming took 0 bases from V and 4 from J, leaving 18 bases between them. The CDR3 sequence is 17 residues long. CDR3 DNA sequence: TGTGCCAGCAGTTACTCCCGCCGACAGCAATTCGGCTATGGCTACACCTTC. It specifies CASSYSRRQQFGYGYTF.

This clonotype was counted ten times or more. The CDR3 is CGGVTSGTAGYTF. The CDR3 bases are TGCGGGGGGGTAACCTCCGGGACAGCTGGCTACACCTTC. This chain uses TRBV20-1 with TRBJ1-2, with 7 bases that match TRBD1. There are 13 residues in the CDR3. In germline, CDR1 is DFQATT, CDR2 SNEGSKA (reference sequence).

This clonotype was recorded at least ten times. V is TRBV5-5 and J is TRBJ2-7; D is unresolved. V was clipped by 2 bases and J by 2 bases, with 17 bases between them. The V gene's germline CDR1 is SGHKS and CDR2 YYEKEE (reference sequence). This CDR3 comprises 16 residues. DNA of the CDR3: TGTGCCAGCAGCTTCTCTCAAGGACGGGCCGCCTACGAGCAGTACTTC. It specifies CASSFSQGRAAYEQYF.

This chain joins TRBV24-1 and TRBJ2-6; 10 bases fit TRBD1. The V and J ends lost 4 bases and 2 bases, in that order; junction bases with no gene match: 4. This CDR3 comprises 17 residues. Germline CDR1 reads KGHDR; CDR2 reads SFDVKD. CDR3 nucleotides: TGTGCCACCAGTGACCCTGGACAGGGGGCTGGGGCCAACGTCCTGACTTTC. It codes for CATSDPGQGAGANVLTF.

This clonotype has at least ten counts. The CDR3 DNA follows: TGTGCCAGCAGCTTGGGGACAGGGGGCTTGAACACTGAAGCTTTCTTT. Its translation is CASSLGTGGLNTEAFF. The chain links TRBV5-5 to TRBJ1-1; 11 positions agree with TRBD1. The CDR3 has 16 residues. Germline V gene data show CDR1 as SGHKS and CDR2 as YYEKEE (reference sequence). V was clipped by 0 bases and J by 0 bases; unmatched bases: 1.

This clonotype was picked up many times. The chain combines TRBV29-1 with TRBJ2-6; D gene unclear. The germline gives CDR1 SQVTM, CDR2 ANQGSEA. CDR3 length: 14 residues. Trimming took 3 bases from V and 2 from J, leaving 8 bases between them. As DNA, the CDR3 is TGCAGCGTTGAGCACAGTACTGGGGCCAACGTCCTGACTTTC. This translates into CSVEHSTGANVLTF.

This clonotype was detected once. This rearrangement joins TRBV4-3 to TRBJ1-2; 8 bases are shared with TRBD1. Per germline, CDR1 LGHNA and CDR2 YSLEER. V trimming: 5 bases; J trimming: 2 bases; junction bases outside the gene matches: 4. CDR3 length: 14 residues. CDR3 sequence: CASSDRQGNYGYTF. The CDR3 region has the DNA TGCGCCAGCAGCGACCGACAGGGGAACTATGGCTACACCTTC.

This clonotype was observed a handful of times. The gene calls are TRBV20-1 and TRBJ1-1, with a possible D match to TRBD1 (6 bases). The CDR3 sequence is 14 residues long. Trimming removed 6 bases at V and 0 bases at J, with 14 bases between. Looked up from germline, CDR1 is DFQATT and CDR2 is SNEGSKA (reference sequence). Written as DNA, the CDR3 is TGCAGTGCCAGACAGGCGGCGGTGAACACTGAAGCTTTCTTT. It encodes CSARQAAVNTEAFF.

The chain recombines TRBV29-1 with TRBJ2-1; D is uncertain. The CDR3 totals 13 residues. Germline CDR1 and CDR2: SQVTM and ANQGSEA. V was trimmed by 3 bases and J by 2 bases, leaving 8 bases between them. The CDR3 protein is CSVETWPYNEQFF. The CDR3 DNA is TGCAGCGTTGAGACATGGCCCTACAATGAGCAGTTCTTC.